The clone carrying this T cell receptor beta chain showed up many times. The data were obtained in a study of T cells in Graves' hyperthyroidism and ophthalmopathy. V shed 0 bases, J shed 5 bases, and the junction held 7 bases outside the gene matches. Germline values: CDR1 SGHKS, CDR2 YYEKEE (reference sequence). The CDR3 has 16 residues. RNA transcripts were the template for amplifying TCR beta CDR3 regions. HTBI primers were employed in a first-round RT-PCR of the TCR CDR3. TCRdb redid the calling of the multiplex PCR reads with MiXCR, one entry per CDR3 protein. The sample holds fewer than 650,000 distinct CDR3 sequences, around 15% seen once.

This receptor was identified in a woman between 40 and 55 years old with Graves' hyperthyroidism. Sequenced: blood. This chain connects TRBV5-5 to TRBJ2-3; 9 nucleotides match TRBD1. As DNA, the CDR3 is TGTGCCAGCAGCTTGGAATACAGGGGGCTTGTAGATACGCAGTATTTT. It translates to CASSLEYRGLVDTQYF. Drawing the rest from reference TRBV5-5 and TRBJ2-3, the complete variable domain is DAGVTQSPTHLIKTRGQQVTLRCSPISGHKSVSWYQQVLGQGPQFIFQYYEKEERGRGNFPDRFSARQFPNYSSELNVNALLLGDSALYLCASSLEYRGLVDTQYFGPGTRLTVL.